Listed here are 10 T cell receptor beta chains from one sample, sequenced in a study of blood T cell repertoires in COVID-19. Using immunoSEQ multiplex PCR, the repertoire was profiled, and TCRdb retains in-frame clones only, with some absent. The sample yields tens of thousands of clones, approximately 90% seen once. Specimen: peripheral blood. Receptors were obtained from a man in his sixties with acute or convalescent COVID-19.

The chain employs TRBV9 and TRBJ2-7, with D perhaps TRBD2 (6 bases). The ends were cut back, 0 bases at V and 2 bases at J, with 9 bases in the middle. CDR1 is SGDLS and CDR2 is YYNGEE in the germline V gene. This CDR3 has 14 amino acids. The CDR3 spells CASSVGGDTYEQYF. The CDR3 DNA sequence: TGTGCCAGCAGCGTAGGCGGGGATACCTACGAGCAGTACTTC.

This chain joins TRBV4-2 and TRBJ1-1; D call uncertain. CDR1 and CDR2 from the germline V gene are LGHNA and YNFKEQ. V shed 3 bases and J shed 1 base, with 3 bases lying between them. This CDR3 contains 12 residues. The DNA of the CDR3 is TGTGCCAGCAGCCACCGGAACACTGAAGCTTTCTTT. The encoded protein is CASSHRNTEAFF.

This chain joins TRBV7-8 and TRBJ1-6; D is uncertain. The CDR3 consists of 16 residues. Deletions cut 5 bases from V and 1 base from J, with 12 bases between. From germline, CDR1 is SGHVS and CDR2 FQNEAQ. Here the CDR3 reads CASSLTVRSYNSPLHF. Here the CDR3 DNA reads TGTGCCAGCAGCCTAACAGTTAGATCCTATAATTCACCCCTCCACTTT.

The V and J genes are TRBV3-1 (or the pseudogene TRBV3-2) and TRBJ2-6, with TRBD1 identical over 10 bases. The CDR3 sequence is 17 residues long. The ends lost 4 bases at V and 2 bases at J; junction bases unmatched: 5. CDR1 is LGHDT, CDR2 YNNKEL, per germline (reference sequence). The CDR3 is CASSRDRGLTGANVLTF. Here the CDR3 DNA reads TGTGCCAGCAGCCGGGACAGGGGATTGACTGGGGCCAACGTCCTGACTTTC.

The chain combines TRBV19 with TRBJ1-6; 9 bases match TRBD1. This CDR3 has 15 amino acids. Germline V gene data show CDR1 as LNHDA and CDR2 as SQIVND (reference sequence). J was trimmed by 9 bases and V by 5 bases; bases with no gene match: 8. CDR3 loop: CASSGRQGDSSPLHF. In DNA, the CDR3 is TGTGCCAGTAGTGGGCGACAGGGGGACAGTTCACCCCTCCACTTT.

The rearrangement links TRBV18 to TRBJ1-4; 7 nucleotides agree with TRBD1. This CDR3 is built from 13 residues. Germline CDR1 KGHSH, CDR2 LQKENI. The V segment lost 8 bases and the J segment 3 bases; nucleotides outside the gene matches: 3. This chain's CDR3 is CASRQGSNEKLFF. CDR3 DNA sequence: TGTGCCAGCCGACAGGGTTCTAATGAAAAACTGTTTTTT.

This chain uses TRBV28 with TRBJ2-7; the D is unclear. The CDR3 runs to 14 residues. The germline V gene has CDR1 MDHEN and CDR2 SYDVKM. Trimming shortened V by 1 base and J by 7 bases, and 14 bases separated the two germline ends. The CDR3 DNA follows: TGTGCCAGCAGTTTATCGGCCTTGGTGCGGGAGCAGTACTTC. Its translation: CASSLSALVREQYF.

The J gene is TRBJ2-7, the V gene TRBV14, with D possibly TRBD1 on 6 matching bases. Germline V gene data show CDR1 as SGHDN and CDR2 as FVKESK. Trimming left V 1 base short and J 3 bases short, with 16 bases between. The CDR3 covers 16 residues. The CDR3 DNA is TGTGCCAGCAGCCAAGTCTCCGGGATAGGGGGCTACGAGCAGTACTTC. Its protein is CASSQVSGIGGYEQYF. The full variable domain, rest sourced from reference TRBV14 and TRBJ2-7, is EAGVTQFPSHSVIEKGQTVTLRCDPISGHDNLYWYRRVMGKEIKFLLHFVKESKQDESGMPNNRFLAERTGGTYSTLKVQPAELEDSGVYFCASSQVSGIGGYEQYFGPGTRLTVT.

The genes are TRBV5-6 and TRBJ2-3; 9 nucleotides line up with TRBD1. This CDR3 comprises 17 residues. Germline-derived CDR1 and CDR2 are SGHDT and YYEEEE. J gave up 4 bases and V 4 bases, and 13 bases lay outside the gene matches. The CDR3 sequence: CASSRIPGQGYADTQYF. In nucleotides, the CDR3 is TGTGCCAGCAGCCGTATTCCGGGACAGGGCTACGCAGATACGCAGTATTTT.

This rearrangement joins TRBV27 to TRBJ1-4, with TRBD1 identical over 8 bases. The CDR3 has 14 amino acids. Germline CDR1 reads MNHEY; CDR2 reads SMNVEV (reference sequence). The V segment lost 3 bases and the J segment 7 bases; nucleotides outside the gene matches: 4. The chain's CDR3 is CASSFRTGGEKLFF. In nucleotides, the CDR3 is TGTGCCAGCAGTTTCCGCACAGGGGGTGAAAAACTGTTTTTT.